The 14 T cell receptor beta chains below were found in one sample sequenced in a study of blood T cells in healthy people across ages. Alongside a J-beta primer mix, a sample-barcoded 5' primer served in a second PCR lasting about 6 to 12 cycles. TCRdb passed the 5' RACE reads through MiXCR, listing each CDR3 protein once. Of around 500,000 distinct CDR3 sequences in the sample, about 29% were seen once. Another study also made use of these data, one on T cells of mothers and their children.

The specimen was blood. The receptors shown here come from a boy aged 2 to 10 in good health.

This rearrangement joins TRBV15 to TRBJ2-3; 10 bases fit TRBD2. With V trimmed by 3 bases and J by 2 bases, 5 bases remained unmatched. The CDR3 sequence is 16 residues long. The germline V gene encodes CDR1 LNHNV and CDR2 YYDKDF (reference sequence). In DNA form, the CDR3 reads TGTGCCACCAGCAGGAGAGCGGGGGGGAACACAGATACGCAGTATTTT. Its protein is CATSRRAGGNTDTQYF.

The genes are TRBV2 and TRBJ2-1; perhaps TRBD2 as D (7 bases). V was trimmed by 8 bases and J by 9 bases, leaving 20 bases between them. Germline loops: CDR1 SNHLY, CDR2 FYNNEI. The CDR3 totals 14 residues. CDR3 DNA: TGTGCCAGCTCCCTCGGGGGGCTAAAGGGTGAGCAGTTCTTC. Translated: CASSLGGLKGEQFF.

The chain is built from TRBV10-3 and TRBJ1-1, with TRBD1 matching 9 bases. The germline V gene encodes CDR1 ENHRY and CDR2 SYGVKD. CDR3 length: 15 amino acids. Germline trimming cut 4 bases from V and 4 bases from J; bases unmatched to any gene: 7. The CDR3 is CAISARTGVTTEAFF. CDR3 nucleotides: TGTGCCATCAGTGCGAGGACAGGGGTGACCACTGAAGCTTTCTTT.

The chain uses TRBV9 and TRBJ2-5; TRBD2 matches at 9 bases. The J segment lost 4 bases and the V segment lost 3 bases, leaving 13 bases of the junction unmatched. CDR1 and CDR2 from the germline V gene are SGDLS and YYNGEE. The CDR3 is 17 residues long. The CDR3 region is CASSASISGRGGETQYF. DNA of the CDR3: TGTGCCAGCAGCGCGAGTATTAGCGGGAGAGGTGGAGAGACCCAGTACTTC.

This clonotype has more than one count but fewer than ten. The genes are TRBV11-2 and TRBJ2-2; D not certain. CDR1 is SGHAT, CDR2 FQNNGV, per germline. V lost 2 bases, J lost 6 bases, and 7 bases lay in between. The CDR3 runs to 13 residues. The CDR3, as DNA: TGTGCCAGCAGCTTAAGAGTATCCGGGGAGCTGTTTTTT. This translates into CASSLRVSGELFF.

This clonotype was seen only a few times. The chain carries TRBV7-3 and TRBJ2-5; a weak D match, TRBD2 (6 bases). The J call may be incorrect, as the DNA end agrees better with TRBJ2-1. This CDR3 is built from 14 residues. CDR1 is SGHTA, CDR2 FQGTGA, per germline. The CDR3 sequence is CASSFSGGENEQFF. CDR3 DNA: TGTGCCAGCAGCTTCTCCGGAGGGGAAAATGAGCAGTTCTTC.

This clonotype was picked up a small number of times. The genes are TRBV5-1 and TRBJ2-1; TRBD1 aligns across 10 bases. Germline CDR1 SGHRS, CDR2 YFSETQ. The CDR3 loop spans 15 amino acids. V was pared by 4 bases and J by 3 bases, with 4 bases of the junction left unmatched. CDR3 sequence reads: CASSRGTGDYNEQFF. CDR3 nucleotides: TGCGCCAGCAGCCGAGGGACAGGGGACTACAATGAGCAGTTCTTC.

This clonotype was observed a handful of times. The J gene is TRBJ2-4, the V gene TRBV29-1, with 7 bases matching TRBD1. Per the germline V gene, CDR1 is SQVTM and CDR2 is ANQGSEA. Trimming cost V 5 bases and J 6 bases; bases outside gene matches: 7. This CDR3 region has 13 residues. CDR3 sequence reads: CSVQGAGGNIQYF. The DNA of the CDR3 is TGCAGCGTTCAAGGGGCAGGGGGAAACATTCAGTACTTC. Full variable domain (missing parts from reference TRBV29-1 and TRBJ2-4): SAVISQKPSRDICQRGTSLTIQCQVDSQVTMMFWYRQQPGQSLTLIATANQGSEATYESGFVIDKFPISRPNLTFSTLTVSNMSPEDSSIYLCSVQGAGGNIQYFGAGTRLSVL.

This chain links TRBV7-9 with TRBJ1-1, with D possibly matching TRBD1 (6 bases). This CDR3 is 12 amino acids long. Germline loops: CDR1 SEHNR, CDR2 FQNEAQ (reference sequence). V dropped 5 bases and J dropped 4 bases, with 8 bases sitting between them. CDR3 sequence reads: CASSTGLTEAFF. The CDR3 coding sequence is TGTGCCAGCAGCACAGGGCTCACTGAAGCTTTCTTT.

The chain has TRBV6-5 and TRBJ2-2; TRBD2 matches at 9 bases. Looked up from germline, CDR1 is MNHEY and CDR2 is SVGAGI. This CDR3 has 15 amino acids. Losses at the gene ends were 6 bases for V and 6 bases for J; bases not matched to a gene: 8. The chain's CDR3 is CASSLTSGRAGELFF. The DNA for the CDR3 is TGTGCCAGCAGCTTGACTAGCGGTCGTGCCGGGGAGCTGTTTTTT.

The table lists this clonotype with a few counts. The chain has TRBV3-1 and TRBJ2-2; 7 bases match TRBD2. J was trimmed by 5 bases and V by 7 bases; bases with no gene match: 13. CDR1 and CDR2 from the germline V gene are LGHDT and YNNKEL (reference sequence). This CDR3 contains 16 residues. Here the CDR3 reads CASTSTGGSETGELFF. Written as DNA, the CDR3 is TGTGCCAGCACCTCTACCGGCGGGAGTGAGACCGGGGAGCTGTTTTTT.

V is TRBV6-1 and J is TRBJ2-2, with 9 nucleotides matching TRBD2. J was trimmed by 13 bases and V by 6 bases; bases with no gene match: 21. Germline CDR1 and CDR2: MNHNS and SASEGT. CDR3 size: 17 residues. Here the CDR3 reads CASRFTSGAGGVEGLFF. The CDR3 DNA sequence: TGTGCCAGCAGGTTTACCAGCGGAGCGGGGGGTGTCGAGGGGCTGTTTTTT.

This clonotype was seen only a few times. The J gene is TRBJ2-1, the V gene TRBV7-9; D not resolved. Trimming removed 0 bases at V and 9 bases at J, with 9 bases between. The CDR3 totals 13 residues. Germline V gene sequence: CDR1 SEHNR, CDR2 FQNEAQ (reference sequence). CDR3 amino acids: CASSLAAMGEQFF. The CDR3 nucleotides are TGTGCCAGCAGCTTAGCTGCCATGGGTGAGCAGTTCTTC.

V is TRBV12-3 or TRBV12-4 and J is TRBJ2-5; TRBD2 agrees at 8 bases. V lost 2 bases to trimming and J lost 6 bases; unmatched junction nucleotides: 5. The CDR3 contains 14 residues. The CDR3 loop reads CASSLSGRGKTQYF. CDR3 nucleotides: TGTGCCAGCAGTTTAAGCGGGAGAGGGAAGACCCAGTACTTC.